The entry that follows covers one T cell receptor beta chain sequence. In its sample, this clone was seen a few times. It lacks a known antigen. No much larger clonotype is one base removed from it; base qualities were not supplied. The data derive from a study of shared clonotypes between healthy human individuals (dated by TCRdb to the early 2020s). Broadly, across the study: A few men and a couple of women, aged 18 to 49 years, made up the cohort. Leukapheresis yielded between about 0.85 and 9.5 billion PBMCs per donor. Different laboratories and diverse techniques were used to prepare libraries and sequence TCR repertoires, to increase sequencing depth and limit assay-specific biases. Blood TCR repertoires of a handful of healthy adults were deeply sequenced to estimate repertoire size and the extent of clonotype sharing between individuals. Per donor, three plates each were used for CD4 naive and CD4 memory, two for CD8 naive, and one for CD8 memory. Results and caveats for the whole study, not just this receptor: Pairwise subsampling indicated that sequencing depth was expected to affect the degree of clonotype sharing among donors. Sampling was restricted to blood, and TCR repertoires in tissues likely differ from the TCR repertoires found in blood. Sharing across several donors was observed for approximately 4.6% of naive CD4, 3% to 4% of naive CD8, 2% to 2.5% of memory CD4, and about 0.4% of memory CD8 clonotypes. The small number of donors limited the genetic and exposure-history diversity represented. Estimated clonotype richness was generally larger for naive than for memory subsets. Clonotypes shared by all four sorted-subset donors showed higher generation probabilities than non-shared clonotypes. Even with the large sequencing depth, rarefaction of the sorted-subset datasets indicated that sequencing was incomplete.

The CDR3, from cysteine to phenylalanine, totals 15 residues. The kept DNA is CDR3 alone, 45 bases in frame from the first base. V and J are truncated by 0 bases and 6 bases respectively, leaving an intervening sequence of 12 bases. In the germline V gene (reference sequence), CDR1 corresponds to GTSNPN and CDR2 to SVGIG. Healthy HIV-negative adults with no recently reported acute infections or vaccinations were included as donors. Every donor was a Caucasian adult residing in Nashville, Tennessee, USA. Magnetic negative selection was used to enrich CD4+ T cells, after which naive cells were positively selected on CD45RA and the negative fraction became the memory subset. After blood collection by leukapheresis, PBMCs were isolated using Ficoll-Histopaque density gradient centrifugation and then cryopreserved in the vapor phase of liquid nitrogen. Analytical flow cytometry was used to check the purity and quantity of each magnetically sorted T cell population. Genomic DNA was isolated from every sorted fraction and measured by UV absorbance on a Nanodrop 2000c.

Using the deep immunoSEQ assay, TCR CDR3 regions were amplified from genomic DNA by multiplex PCR. Genomic DNA extracted from each cell subset was distributed evenly over all wells of several immunoSEQ 96-well plates, and each plate served as one replicate. Each replicate PCR for sorted subsets received roughly 0.2 ug genomic DNA, equal to tens of thousands of T cell genomes. The purified libraries were quantified using a Qubit 3.0 fluorometer, sized with a Bioanalyzer 2100, and then quantified again using the KAPA Library Quantification kit. A separate single-read 150-cycle Illumina NextSeq 550 flow cell was used to sequence each immunoSEQ 96-well plate. The original pipeline was this. Because the immunoSEQ output included only junctional sequences and no quality scores, the filtering could not be the same as the filtering used for full-length reads. Sequences were annotated with PyIR, a Python wrapper for IgBLAST v1.9, using IMGT germline references to assign V/J genes and CDR3. Reads were removed for weak V/J assignments (E-value above 1e-6), missing CDR3, stop codons, out-of-frame junctions, or ambiguous translated residues. V3J clonotypes were defined as sequences sharing the same inferred V gene, J gene, and CDR3 amino acid sequence. The percentage overlap between two repertoires was calculated by dividing the number of shared unique clonotypes by the size of the smaller repertoire. Three approaches were used to assess repertoire richness: RTK rarefaction, the Chao1 estimator, and Recon v2.1 estimates of unobserved clonotypes. For all TCRbeta clonotypes obtained by the gDNA method from a handful of donors, generation probabilities were computed with OLGA. The immuneACCESS repertoire file appears here via TCRdb, limited to in-frame rearrangements. These files lack a portion of the clones; in checked studies, under half of the deficit traces to unresolved V genes, and the cause of the others is not known. V, J and clone size were drawn from that table, and D and trimming were deduced from the DNA. The sample table holds over a million clones, of which about three quarters were seen once. Approximately 1.5% of the sample is in the top ten clones.

The sequenced material came from memory CD4+ T cells sorted from blood. The meaning of the sample's cell subset or site label: CD45RA-negative fraction. Here the chain combines TRBV30 and TRBJ1-6; possibly the D gene is TRBD1, per 5 matching bases. This TCR derives from a man in his late teens or twenties in good health. The DNA sequence is given as TGTGCCTGGAGTGTACCCGACAGCGGTAATTCACCCCTCCACTTT. It specifies CAWSVPDSGNSPLHF.